The 28 T cell receptor beta chains given below trace back to one sample, sequenced in a study of control samples from healthy donors and cancer patients. Clones were sequenced by immunoSEQ multiplex PCR, and TCRdb holds only the in-frame ones, with some missing. The sample yields about 160,000 clones, about 94% seen once. Specimen: blood. The receptors derive from a woman in her twenties or thirties in good health.

The V gene is TRBV19, the J gene TRBJ2-1, with D maybe TRBD2 (6 bases). Germline CDR1 and CDR2: LNHDA and SQIVND (reference sequence). Trimming took 5 bases from V and 0 from J, leaving 17 bases between them. The CDR3 sequence is 17 residues long. CDR3 in DNA: TGTGCCAGTAGTCCCTGGGCGGGGCGTGGCTCCTACAATGAGCAGTTCTTC. This translates into CASSPWAGRGSYNEQFF.

The V gene is TRBV6-2 or TRBV6-3, the J gene TRBJ2-7; the D call may be TRBD1 or TRBD2 (6 bases each). V lost 5 bases and J 2 bases, leaving 13 bases between the germline ends. The germline CDR1 and CDR2 sequences are MNHEY and SVGEGT. The CDR3 spans 14 residues. CDR3 DNA: TGTGCCAGCAGTGCGGGAAACAGGGCCTACGAGCAGTACTTC. Translating gives CASSAGNRAYEQYF.

This clone was seen just once. The chain has TRBV28 and TRBJ1-1, with 8 bases that match TRBD1. CDR1 MDHEN and CDR2 SYDVKM come from the germline V gene. V trimming: 4 bases; J trimming: 1 base; junction bases outside the gene matches: 5. This CDR3 region has 15 residues. In nucleotides, the CDR3 is TGTGCCAGCAGTTCCATTGGACAGGGGAACACTGAAGCTTTCTTT. Amino acids: CASSSIGQGNTEAFF.

This clone was recorded once. This chain joins TRBV7-9 and TRBJ2-1, with a weak D call TRBD2 (5 bases). Trimming left V 5 bases short and J 0 bases short, with 14 bases between. CDR3 length equals 16 residues. Germline V gene data show CDR1 as SEHNR and CDR2 as FQNEAQ (reference sequence). The CDR3 region is CASSLPSGSSYNEQFF. DNA for the CDR3: TGTGCCAGCAGCCTCCCAAGCGGAAGCTCCTACAATGAGCAGTTCTTC.

The rearrangement joins TRBV5-5 to TRBJ2-5, with D unclear. The V end was cut by 7 bases, the J end by 5 bases, with 12 bases between. The CDR3 totals 12 residues. Germline loops: CDR1 SGHKS, CDR2 YYEKEE (reference sequence). CDR3 nucleotide sequence: TGTGCCAGCCGGGCCTCTGGGGAGACCCAGTACTTC. This sequence encodes CASRASGETQYF.

This clone was counted a single time. The chain uses TRBV7-6 and TRBJ1-2; the match to TRBD1 covers 8 bases. Losses at the gene ends were 5 bases for V and 8 bases for J; bases not matched to a gene: 13. Per germline, CDR1 SGHVS and CDR2 FNYEAQ. CDR3 length: 15 residues. CDR3 sequence reads: CASSPIATGVQGYTF. The CDR3 nucleotides read TGTGCCAGCAGCCCAATTGCGACAGGGGTTCAGGGCTACACCTTC.

The rearrangement uses TRBV10-1 and TRBJ1-1, with D possibly matching TRBD1 (6 bases). CDR3 length: 15 amino acids. The V gene's germline CDR1 is WNHNN and CDR2 SYGVQD (reference sequence). Between the trimmed V and J ends, which lost 7 bases and 1 base, there was a span of 16 bases. The CDR3 region is CASNPMGDTNTEAFF. For the CDR3, the DNA is TGCGCCAGCAATCCCATGGGGGACACGAACACTGAAGCTTTCTTT.

V gene TRBV16 combines with J gene TRBJ2-3; no clear D. V was cut by 4 bases and J by 0 bases, with 8 bases left in between. The CDR3 contains 14 residues. Germline-derived CDR1 and CDR2 are KGHSY and FQNENV. CDR3: CASSRTPSTDTQYF. Here the CDR3 DNA reads TGTGCCAGCAGCCGAACCCCTAGCACAGATACGCAGTATTTT. Full variable domain (rest looked up from reference TRBV16 and TRBJ2-3): GEEVAQTPKHLVRGEGQKAKLYCAPIKGHSYVFWYQQVLKNEFKFLISFQNENVFDETGMPKERFSAKCLPNSPCSLEIQATKLEDSAVYFCASSRTPSTDTQYFGPGTRLTVL.

The chain links TRBV28 to TRBJ1-5; D might be TRBD1 (5 bases). Germline V gives CDR1 MDHEN, CDR2 SYDVKM. The CDR3 length is 15 residues. With 7 bases removed from V and 2 bases from J, the gap between germline ends came to 15 bases. The CDR3 protein is CASTGTNRGNQPQHF. The CDR3 DNA is TGTGCCAGCACCGGGACCAATAGGGGCAATCAGCCCCAGCATTTT.

The gene calls are TRBV24-1 and TRBJ2-3; tentatively, D is TRBD2 (6 bases). The germline V gene encodes CDR1 KGHDR and CDR2 SFDVKD. V was trimmed by 9 bases and J by 3 bases, leaving 12 bases between them. The CDR3 is 13 amino acids. The CDR3 spells CATSEGGTDTQYF. The CDR3, as DNA: TGTGCCACCTCAGAGGGAGGTACAGATACGCAGTATTTT.

V is TRBV19 and J is TRBJ1-6; D call uncertain. Germline V CDR1 and CDR2: LNHDA, SQIVND (reference sequence). This CDR3 has 12 amino acids. Between the trimmed V and J ends, which lost 3 bases and 7 bases, there was a span of 4 bases. The CDR3 spells CASSIKNSPLHF. In DNA form, the CDR3 reads TGTGCCAGTAGTATCAAGAATTCACCCCTCCACTTT.

The chain carries TRBV6-4 and TRBJ2-1, with a possible D match to TRBD2 (6 bases). Looked up from germline, CDR1 is MRHNA and CDR2 is SNTAGT. V was trimmed by 2 bases and J by 6 bases, leaving 11 bases between them. The CDR3 spans 14 residues. CDR3 protein: CASSDGDSVNEQFF. CDR3 DNA sequence: TGTGCCAGCAGTGACGGGGACTCCGTCAATGAGCAGTTCTTC.

The V gene is TRBV27, the J gene TRBJ2-7; TRBD1 is a possible D gene (7 bases). V gave up 5 bases and J gave up 2 bases, with 19 bases separating them. There are 16 residues in the CDR3. From germline, CDR1 is MNHEY and CDR2 SMNVEV (reference sequence). The CDR3 region has the DNA TGTGCCAGCAGTGGGGGAGGCAGGGGGGCCACCTACGAGCAGTACTTC. Its translation: CASSGGGRGATYEQYF.

The chain carries TRBV15 and TRBJ2-6; D is perhaps TRBD1 or TRBD2 (5 bases each). V lost 3 bases and J 0 bases, leaving 6 bases between the germline ends. The CDR3 has 15 amino acids. CDR1 and CDR2 (germline): LNHNV, YYDKDF (reference sequence). CDR3 protein: CATSRGDSGANVLTF. In DNA form, the CDR3 reads TGTGCCACCAGCAGGGGGGACTCTGGGGCCAACGTCCTGACTTTC.

The chain couples TRBV4-2 to TRBJ2-1; a weak D match, TRBD2 (6 bases). V was shortened by 4 bases and J by 7 bases, with 17 bases between the two germline ends. Per the germline V gene, CDR1 is LGHNA and CDR2 is YNFKEQ. The CDR3 is 15 amino acids. The CDR3 DNA sequence: TGTGCCAGCAGCCCTCCGACTAGTGAGGGAAATGAGCAGTTCTTC. Translating gives CASSPPTSEGNEQFF.

This rearrangement joins TRBV7-9 to TRBJ2-1; 9 nucleotides align to TRBD2. In germline, CDR1 is SEHNR, CDR2 FQNEAQ (reference sequence). V gave up 2 bases and J gave up 8 bases; unmatched junction bases: 10. The CDR3 runs to 16 residues. The CDR3 spells CASSLSLRLAGYEQFF. CDR3 bases: TGTGCCAGCAGCTTAAGCTTGCGGCTAGCGGGATATGAGCAGTTCTTC.

CDR3 coding DNA: TGTGCCAGCCGGAGGGGCAGGGACACCGGGGAGCTGTTTTTT. It specifies CASRRGRDTGELFF. The gene calls are TRBV6-5 and TRBJ2-2, with D possibly TRBD2 on 6 matching bases. Per the germline V gene, CDR1 is MNHEY and CDR2 is SVGAGI. The CDR3 length is 14 residues. V was cut by 8 bases and J by 3 bases, with 13 bases left in between.

The gene calls are TRBV19 and TRBJ2-1, with 9 bases identical to TRBD2. The CDR3 totals 15 residues. From germline, CDR1 is LNHDA and CDR2 SQIVND (reference sequence). Unmatched junction bases numbered 10, after V lost 7 bases and J lost 6 bases. The CDR3 reads CASNPSGTGSNEQFF. The CDR3 region has the DNA TGTGCCAGTAACCCTAGCGGGACGGGGAGCAATGAGCAGTTCTTC.

The CDR3 DNA is TGTGCCAGCAAAGGGACAGCCGCGGGCGCTTTCTTT. This translates into CASKGTAAGAFF. The chain links TRBV6-5 to TRBJ1-1, with 7 bases that match TRBD1. CDR1 and CDR2 from the germline V gene are MNHEY and SVGAGI. The CDR3 has 12 amino acids. Trimming took 7 bases from V and 11 from J; bases not matched to a gene: 10.

This sequence joins TRBV5-1 and TRBJ2-1; 14 nucleotides line up with TRBD2. V lost 7 bases to trimming and J lost 6 bases; unmatched junction nucleotides: 6. Germline V gene sequence: CDR1 SGHRS, CDR2 YFSETQ. There are 15 residues in the CDR3. The CDR3: CASGPGTSGSNEQFF. The CDR3 nucleotides are TGCGCCAGCGGACCTGGGACTAGCGGGAGCAATGAGCAGTTCTTC.

The V and J genes are TRBV9 and TRBJ2-2; 7 nucleotides align to TRBD1. The germline V gene has CDR1 SGDLS and CDR2 YYNGEE. With 0 bases clipped from V and 5 bases from J, the junction kept 7 bases outside the gene matches. The CDR3 loop spans 16 amino acids. CDR3 DNA: TGTGCCAGCAGCGTAGAAGGGGGCTTTATGACCGGGGAGCTGTTTTTT. Translating gives CASSVEGGFMTGELFF.

V and J are TRBV29-1 and TRBJ2-1; no reliable D call. Trimming removed 5 bases from V and 4 bases from J, with 15 bases in between. The CDR3 covers 14 residues. Germline values: CDR1 SQVTM, CDR2 ANQGSEA. CDR3 in amino acids: CSVNSRLLYNEQFF. In DNA, the CDR3 is TGCAGCGTTAATTCCCGACTGTTATACAATGAGCAGTTCTTC.

The CDR3: CASSPGTDSYNEQFF. The CDR3 DNA reads as TGTGCCAGCAGTCCCGGGACCGATTCCTACAATGAGCAGTTCTTC. This chain links TRBV2 with TRBJ2-1; TRBD1 or TRBD2 may be the D gene (5 bases each). This CDR3 spans 15 amino acids. V was cut by 5 bases and J by 1 base, with 12 bases left in between. The germline gives CDR1 SNHLY, CDR2 FYNNEI.

V usage is TRBV5-1 and J usage is TRBJ2-5; possibly TRBD1 for D (6 bases). Trimming removed 3 bases at V and 5 bases at J, with 11 bases between. The CDR3 spans 13 residues. Germline CDR1 SGHRS, CDR2 YFSETQ. As DNA, the CDR3 is TGCGCCAGCAGCTGGCAGGGGCTGGAGACCCAGTACTTC. Protein sequence: CASSWQGLETQYF. Filled out from reference TRBV5-1 and TRBJ2-5, the complete variable domain reads KAGVTQTPRYLIKTRGQQVTLSCSPISGHRSVSWYQQTPGQGLQFLFEYFSETQRNKGNFPGRFSGRQFSNSRSEMNVSTLELGDSALYLCASSWQGLETQYFGPGTRLLVL.

This clone appeared a single time. The rearrangement joins TRBV24-1 to TRBJ1-5; no definite D call. The CDR3 runs 13 residues. Trimming stripped 4 bases from V and 2 bases from J, with 5 bases between. Germline V gene sequence: CDR1 KGHDR, CDR2 SFDVKD. The CDR3 spells CATSERGNQPQHF. The CDR3 bases are TGTGCCACCAGTGAAAGGGGCAATCAGCCCCAGCATTTT.

The chain is built from TRBV18 and TRBJ1-3, with a weak D call TRBD1 (5 bases). V was shortened by 5 bases and J by 0 bases, with 14 bases between the two germline ends. Germline assignment: CDR1 KGHSH and CDR2 LQKENI. CDR3 length: 16 amino acids. The CDR3 nucleotides are TGTGCCAGCTCATCTCTACCAGGGAGCTCTGGAAACACCATATATTTT. It encodes CASSSLPGSSGNTIYF.

This chain joins TRBV24-1 and TRBJ2-7; 8 bases are shared with TRBD1. The CDR3 runs to 13 residues. The V gene's germline CDR1 is KGHDR and CDR2 SFDVKD. V lost 5 bases and J lost 6; bases outside the gene matches: 5. CDR3 region: CATSGVGTGEQYF. CDR3 coding DNA: TGTGCCACCAGTGGCGTCGGGACAGGCGAGCAGTACTTC.

This chain uses TRBV28 with TRBJ1-1, with a weak D call TRBD1 (6 bases). The CDR3 runs 15 residues. CDR1 and CDR2 (germline): MDHEN, SYDVKM. V lost 9 bases, J lost 2 bases, and 19 bases lay in between. This chain's CDR3 is CASNPRSGGNTEAFF. DNA of the CDR3: TGTGCCAGTAACCCTCGCTCCGGGGGCAACACTGAAGCTTTCTTT.